These 11 T cell receptor beta chains came from one sample sequenced in a study of neoadjuvant nivolumab and ipilimumab in lung cancer. Measured with immunoSEQ multiplex PCR; TCRdb has only the in-frame clones, and not every one. Here the sample spans 40,000 to 60,000 clones, roughly 91% being singletons. The sequencing used blood, collected before neoadjuvant nivolumab, alone or with ipilimumab. The receptors here all came from an adult with non-small cell lung cancer. Some clones in this sample may be carry-over from other donors' samples.

The gene calls are TRBV2 and TRBJ2-5, with D possibly TRBD1 on 6 matching bases. This CDR3 contains 15 residues. The V and J ends lost 0 bases and 2 bases respectively, with 10 bases between them. The V gene's germline CDR1 is SNHLY and CDR2 FYNNEI. Written as DNA, the CDR3 is TGTGCCAGCAGTGAAGCGTCAACAGGGCAAGAGACCCAGTACTTC. Translation: CASSEASTGQETQYF.

The V and J genes are TRBV5-1 and TRBJ2-4; D not certain. CDR1 is SGHRS, CDR2 YFSETQ, per germline. V dropped 6 bases and J dropped 4 bases, with 17 bases sitting between them. CDR3 length equals 15 residues. The CDR3 region has the DNA TGCGCCAGCACGACTTCATCGGACGGGAAAAACATTCAGTACTTC. Residues: CASTTSSDGKNIQYF.

The chain couples TRBV2 to TRBJ2-2, with TRBD2 identical over 8 bases. In germline, CDR1 is SNHLY, CDR2 FYNNEI. This CDR3 is built from 16 residues. Trimming at V came to 6 bases and at J to 4 bases, leaving 10 bases not matched to a gene. The CDR3 loop is CASRSQAGATTGELFF. CDR3 coding DNA: TGTGCCAGCAGGAGTCAAGCGGGAGCGACCACCGGGGAGCTGTTTTTT.

J is TRBJ1-2 and V is TRBV18; maybe TRBD1 (5 bases). The V gene lost 0 bases and the J gene lost 4 bases, with 9 bases spanning the gap. CDR3 length equals 14 residues. In germline, CDR1 is KGHSH, CDR2 LQKENI. Here the CDR3 reads CASSPPNRIYGYTF. CDR3 DNA: TGTGCCAGCTCACCACCGAACAGGATCTATGGCTACACCTTC.

The chain uses TRBV5-1 and TRBJ2-7; TRBD1 agrees at 11 bases. CDR3 length equals 14 residues. With V trimmed by 4 bases and J by 4 bases, 4 bases remained unmatched. Germline values: CDR1 SGHRS, CDR2 YFSETQ. Here the CDR3 DNA reads TGCGCCAGCAGCAAGGACAGGGGGCAGTACGAGCAGTACTTC. Its translation is CASSKDRGQYEQYF.

The genes are TRBV7-3 and TRBJ2-5, with 15 bases aligning to TRBD2. The length of the CDR3 is 17 residues. V gave up 4 bases and J gave up 4 bases; unmatched junction bases: 7. The germline gives CDR1 SGHTA, CDR2 FQGTGA. The CDR3 bases are TGTGCCAGCAGCTCTGGGACTAGCGGGAGGTGGGGAGAGACCCAGTACTTC. Translated: CASSSGTSGRWGETQYF.

The J gene is TRBJ2-7, the V gene TRBV7-9, with D unresolved. V lost 1 base to trimming and J lost 0 bases, with 10 bases between them. Germline V lookup: CDR1 SEHNR, CDR2 FQNEAQ (reference sequence). The CDR3 runs 15 residues. The CDR3: CASSLVSRLSYEQYF. Here the CDR3 DNA reads TGTGCCAGCAGCTTAGTCTCGCGCCTCTCCTACGAGCAGTACTTC.

The genes are TRBV13 and TRBJ1-5; the D gene is possibly TRBD1 (6 bases). Germline V gene lookup returns CDR1 PRHDT and CDR2 FYEKMQ (reference sequence). V was clipped by 0 bases and J by 1 base, with 10 bases between them. CDR3 size: 16 residues. The CDR3 region is CASSLGGGRSNQPQHF. CDR3 nucleotides: TGTGCCAGCAGCTTAGGAGGGGGGCGGAGCAATCAGCCCCAGCATTTT.

This clone appeared a single time. The CDR3 nucleotides read TGTGCCTGGAGTCCGTGGGTAGCGCCTGAAGCTTTCTTT. Translated, it gives CAWSPWVAPEAFF. The V call is TRBV30, the J call TRBJ1-1; D remains ambiguous. This CDR3 has 13 residues. Germline loops: CDR1 GTSNPN, CDR2 SVGIG (reference sequence). V was shortened by 2 bases and J by 6 bases, with 13 bases between the two germline ends.

In this sample, this clone turned up once. The chain combines TRBV5-1 with TRBJ2-7, with D possibly matching TRBD1 (6 bases). The CDR3 totals 14 residues. V was shortened by 0 bases and J by 6 bases, with 13 bases between the two germline ends. Per germline, CDR1 SGHRS and CDR2 YFSETQ. The CDR3 spells CASSLESGGREQYF. The DNA of the CDR3 is TGCGCCAGCAGCTTGGAGAGTGGGGGCCGCGAGCAGTACTTC.

V and J are TRBV4-1 and TRBJ1-1; the match to TRBD1 covers 8 bases. J gave up 0 bases and V 4 bases, and 7 bases lay outside the gene matches. The CDR3 is 16 residues long. The germline V gene encodes CDR1 MGHRA and CDR2 YSYEKL. CDR3 residues: CASSLGTGLMNTEAFF. CDR3 nucleotides: TGCGCCAGCAGCCTAGGGACAGGACTCATGAACACTGAAGCTTTCTTT.